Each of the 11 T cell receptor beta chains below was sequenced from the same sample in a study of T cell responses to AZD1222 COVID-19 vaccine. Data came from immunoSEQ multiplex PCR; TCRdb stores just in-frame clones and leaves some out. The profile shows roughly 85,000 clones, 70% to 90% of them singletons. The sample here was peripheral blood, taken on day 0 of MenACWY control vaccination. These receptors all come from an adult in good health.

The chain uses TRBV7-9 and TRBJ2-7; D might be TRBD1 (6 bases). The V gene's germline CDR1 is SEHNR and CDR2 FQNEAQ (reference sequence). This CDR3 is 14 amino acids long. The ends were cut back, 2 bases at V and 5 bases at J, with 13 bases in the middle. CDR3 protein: CASSLRGGSDEQYF. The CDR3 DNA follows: TGTGCCAGCAGCTTACGTGGGGGCAGCGACGAGCAGTACTTC.

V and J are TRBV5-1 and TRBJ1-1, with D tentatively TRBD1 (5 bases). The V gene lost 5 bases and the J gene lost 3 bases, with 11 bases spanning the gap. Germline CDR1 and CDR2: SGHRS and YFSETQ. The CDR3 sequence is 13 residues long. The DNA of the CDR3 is TGCGCCAGCAGTCCAGGGATCGACACTGAAGCTTTCTTT. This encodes CASSPGIDTEAFF.

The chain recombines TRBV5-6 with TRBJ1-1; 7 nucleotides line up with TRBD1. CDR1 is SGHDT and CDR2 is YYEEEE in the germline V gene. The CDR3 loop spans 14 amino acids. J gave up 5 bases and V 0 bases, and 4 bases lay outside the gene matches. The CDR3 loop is CASSLGQGTTEAFF. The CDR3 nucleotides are TGTGCCAGCAGCTTGGGACAGGGAACGACTGAAGCTTTCTTT.

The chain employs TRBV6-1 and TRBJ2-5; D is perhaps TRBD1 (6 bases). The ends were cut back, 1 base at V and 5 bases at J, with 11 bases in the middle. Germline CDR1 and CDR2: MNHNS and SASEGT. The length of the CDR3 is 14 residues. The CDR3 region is CASSEDREWETQYF. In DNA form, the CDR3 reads TGTGCCAGCAGTGAAGACAGGGAATGGGAGACCCAGTACTTC.

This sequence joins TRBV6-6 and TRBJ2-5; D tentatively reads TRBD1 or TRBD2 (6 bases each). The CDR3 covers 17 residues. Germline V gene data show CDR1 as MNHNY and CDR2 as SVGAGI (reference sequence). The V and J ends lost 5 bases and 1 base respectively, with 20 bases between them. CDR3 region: CASSPLGVGGLQETQYF. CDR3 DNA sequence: TGTGCCAGCAGTCCCCTCGGGGTGGGGGGCCTCCAAGAGACCCAGTACTTC.

The CDR3 DNA reads as TGCGCCAGCAGCCAAGACGCCCGAGGGATTACCGGGGAGCTGTTTTTT. It codes for CASSQDARGITGELFF. The V and J genes are TRBV4-3 and TRBJ2-2; a possible D gene is TRBD2 (5 bases). Trimming took 0 bases from V and 5 from J, leaving 13 bases between them. Germline CDR1 and CDR2: LGHNA and YSLEER. The CDR3 runs 16 residues.

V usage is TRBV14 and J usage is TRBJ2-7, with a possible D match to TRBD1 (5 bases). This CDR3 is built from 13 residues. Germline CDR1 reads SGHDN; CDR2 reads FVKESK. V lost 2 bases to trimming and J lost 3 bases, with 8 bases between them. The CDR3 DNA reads TGTGCCAGCAGCCAAAACAGGTACTACGAGCAGTACTTC. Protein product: CASSQNRYYEQYF.

CDR3 coding DNA: TGTGCCAGCAGCTTGGCCTCAGGGTTGGGACTGGAGCAGTACTTC. Residues: CASSLASGLGLEQYF. The chain recombines TRBV5-5 with TRBJ2-7; the D gene is possibly TRBD2 (6 bases). CDR1 is SGHKS and CDR2 is YYEKEE in the germline V gene (reference sequence). V lost 0 bases and J 7 bases, leaving 17 bases between the germline ends. This CDR3 spans 15 amino acids.

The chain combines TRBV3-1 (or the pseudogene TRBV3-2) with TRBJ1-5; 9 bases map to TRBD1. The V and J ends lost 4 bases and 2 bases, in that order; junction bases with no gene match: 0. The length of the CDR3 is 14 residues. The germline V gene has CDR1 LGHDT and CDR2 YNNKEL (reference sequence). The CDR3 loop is CASSRTGGNQPQHF. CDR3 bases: TGTGCCAGCAGCCGGACAGGGGGCAATCAGCCCCAGCATTTT.

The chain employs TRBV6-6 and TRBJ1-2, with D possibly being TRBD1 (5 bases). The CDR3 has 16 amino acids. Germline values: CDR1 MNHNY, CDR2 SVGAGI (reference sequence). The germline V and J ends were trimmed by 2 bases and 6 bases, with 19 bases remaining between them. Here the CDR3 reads CASSYRARDLVDGYTF. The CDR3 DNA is TGTGCCAGCAGTTACAGGGCTCGGGACTTGGTGGATGGCTACACCTTC.

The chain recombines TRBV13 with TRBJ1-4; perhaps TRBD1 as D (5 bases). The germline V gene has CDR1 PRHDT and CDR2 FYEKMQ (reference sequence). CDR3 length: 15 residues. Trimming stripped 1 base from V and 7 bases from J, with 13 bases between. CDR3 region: CASSLAAGGGEKLFF. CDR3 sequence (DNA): TGTGCCAGCAGCTTAGCGGCGGGGGGAGGTGAAAAACTGTTTTTT.